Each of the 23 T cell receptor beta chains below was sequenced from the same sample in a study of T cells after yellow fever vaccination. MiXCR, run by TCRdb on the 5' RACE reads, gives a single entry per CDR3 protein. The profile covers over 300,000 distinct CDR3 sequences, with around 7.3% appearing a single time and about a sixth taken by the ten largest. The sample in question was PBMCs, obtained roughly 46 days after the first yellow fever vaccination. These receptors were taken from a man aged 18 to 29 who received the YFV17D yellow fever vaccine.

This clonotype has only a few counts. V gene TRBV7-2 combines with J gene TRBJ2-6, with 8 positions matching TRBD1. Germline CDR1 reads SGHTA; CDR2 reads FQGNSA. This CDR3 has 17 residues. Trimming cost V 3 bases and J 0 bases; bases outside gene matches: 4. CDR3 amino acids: CASSFRTGLSGANVLTF. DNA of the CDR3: TGTGCCAGCAGCTTCAGGACAGGGCTCTCTGGGGCCAACGTCCTGACTTTC.

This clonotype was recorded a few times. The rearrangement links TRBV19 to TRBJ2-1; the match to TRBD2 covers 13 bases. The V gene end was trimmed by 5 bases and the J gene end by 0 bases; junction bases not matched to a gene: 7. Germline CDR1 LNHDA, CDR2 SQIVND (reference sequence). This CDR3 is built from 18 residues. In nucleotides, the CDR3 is TGTGCCAGTAGTCCTTGGACTAGCGGGGGAAACTCCTACAATGAGCAGTTCTTC. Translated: CASSPWTSGGNSYNEQFF.

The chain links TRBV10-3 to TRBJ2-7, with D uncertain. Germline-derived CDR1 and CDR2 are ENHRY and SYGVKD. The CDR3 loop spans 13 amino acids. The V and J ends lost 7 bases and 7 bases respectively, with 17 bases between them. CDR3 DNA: TGTGCCATCAAAAATATCGATACCGTGGAGCAGTACTTC. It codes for CAIKNIDTVEQYF.

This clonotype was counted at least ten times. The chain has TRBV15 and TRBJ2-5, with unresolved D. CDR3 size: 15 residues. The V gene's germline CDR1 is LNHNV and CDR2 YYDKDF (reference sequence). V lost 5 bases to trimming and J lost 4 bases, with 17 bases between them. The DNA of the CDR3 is TGTGCCACCAGCGCACGTAAGGGTTTGGGAGAGACCCAGTACTTC. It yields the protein CATSARKGLGETQYF.

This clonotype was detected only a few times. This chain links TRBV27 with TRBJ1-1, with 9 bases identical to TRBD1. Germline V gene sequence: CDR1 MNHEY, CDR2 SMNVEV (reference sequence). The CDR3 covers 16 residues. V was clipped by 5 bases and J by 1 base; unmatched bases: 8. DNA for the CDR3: TGTGCCAGCAGTCTAGAAGGGACAGGGCGGAACACTGAAGCTTTCTTT. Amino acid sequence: CASSLEGTGRNTEAFF.

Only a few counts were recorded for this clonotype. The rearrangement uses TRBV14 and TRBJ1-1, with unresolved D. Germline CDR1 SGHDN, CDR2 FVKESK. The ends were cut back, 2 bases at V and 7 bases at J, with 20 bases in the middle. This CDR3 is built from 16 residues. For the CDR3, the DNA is TGTGCCAGCAGCCAAAGGCGACGAACAGATGGAGGTGAAGCTTTCTTT. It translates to CASSQRRRTDGGEAFF.

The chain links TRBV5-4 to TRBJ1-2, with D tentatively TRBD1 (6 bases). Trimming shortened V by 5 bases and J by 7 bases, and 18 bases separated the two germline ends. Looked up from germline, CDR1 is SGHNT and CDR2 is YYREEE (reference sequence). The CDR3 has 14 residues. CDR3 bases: TGTGCCAGCAGAGGGGGGGACCCATTAGGTGGCTACACCTTC. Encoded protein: CASRGGDPLGGYTF.

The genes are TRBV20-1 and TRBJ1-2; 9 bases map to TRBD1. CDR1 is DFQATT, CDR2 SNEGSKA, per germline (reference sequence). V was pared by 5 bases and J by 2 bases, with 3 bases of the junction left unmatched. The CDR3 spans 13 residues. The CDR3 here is CSAGDRGNYGYTF. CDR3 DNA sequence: TGCAGTGCTGGTGACAGGGGGAACTATGGCTACACCTTC.

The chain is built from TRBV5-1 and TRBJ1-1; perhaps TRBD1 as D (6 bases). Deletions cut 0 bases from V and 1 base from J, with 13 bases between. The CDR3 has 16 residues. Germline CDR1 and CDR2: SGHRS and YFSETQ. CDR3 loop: CASSLVGTRSNTEAFF. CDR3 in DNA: TGCGCCAGCAGCTTGGTAGGGACAAGATCGAACACTGAAGCTTTCTTT.

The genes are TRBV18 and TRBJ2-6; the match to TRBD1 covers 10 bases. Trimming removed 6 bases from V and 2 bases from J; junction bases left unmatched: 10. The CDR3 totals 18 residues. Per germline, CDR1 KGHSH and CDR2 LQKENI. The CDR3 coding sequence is TGTGCCAGCTCCCTAAGGACAGGGGGAATACCTGGGGCCAACGTCCTGACTTTC. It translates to CASSLRTGGIPGANVLTF.

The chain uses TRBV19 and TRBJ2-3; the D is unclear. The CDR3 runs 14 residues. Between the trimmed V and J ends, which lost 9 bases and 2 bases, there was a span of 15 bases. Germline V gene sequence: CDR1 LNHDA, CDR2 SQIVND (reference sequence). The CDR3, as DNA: TGTGCCAGCCGACCGTCGGATTACACAGATACGCAGTATTTT. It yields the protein CASRPSDYTDTQYF.

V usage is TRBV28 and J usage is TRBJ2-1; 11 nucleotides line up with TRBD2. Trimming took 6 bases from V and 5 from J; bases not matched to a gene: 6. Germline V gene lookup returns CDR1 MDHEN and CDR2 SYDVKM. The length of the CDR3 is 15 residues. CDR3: CASSRLAGYNNEQFF. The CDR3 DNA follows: TGTGCCAGCAGCAGACTAGCGGGATATAACAATGAGCAGTTCTTC.

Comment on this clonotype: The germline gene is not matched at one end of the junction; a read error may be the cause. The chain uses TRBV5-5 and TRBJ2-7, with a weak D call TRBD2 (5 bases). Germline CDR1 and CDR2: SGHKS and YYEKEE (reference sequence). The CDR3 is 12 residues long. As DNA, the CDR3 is TGTGCCAGCAGTATCCCATCGAGGGAGCGGTACTTC. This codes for CASSIPSRERYF.

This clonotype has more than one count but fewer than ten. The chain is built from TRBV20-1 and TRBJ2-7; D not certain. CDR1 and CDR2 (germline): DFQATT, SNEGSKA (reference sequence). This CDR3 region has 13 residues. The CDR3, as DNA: TGCAGTGCCAGAGGAGACTTTCCATACGAGCAGTACGTC. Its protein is CSARGDFPYEQYV.

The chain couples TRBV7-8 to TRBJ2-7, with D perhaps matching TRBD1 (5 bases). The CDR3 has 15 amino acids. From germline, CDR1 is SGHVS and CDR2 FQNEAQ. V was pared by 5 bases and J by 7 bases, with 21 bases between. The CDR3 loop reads CASSNSRVLSAEQYF. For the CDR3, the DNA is TGTGCCAGCAGCAATAGCAGGGTTCTCTCGGCTGAGCAGTACTTC.

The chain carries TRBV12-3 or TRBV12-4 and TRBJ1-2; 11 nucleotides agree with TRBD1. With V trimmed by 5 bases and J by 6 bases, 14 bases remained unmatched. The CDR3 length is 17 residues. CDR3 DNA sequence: TGTGCCAGCAGTCTCATTCCGGGACAGGGGGGGGTAAATGGCTACACCTTC. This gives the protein CASSLIPGQGGVNGYTF.

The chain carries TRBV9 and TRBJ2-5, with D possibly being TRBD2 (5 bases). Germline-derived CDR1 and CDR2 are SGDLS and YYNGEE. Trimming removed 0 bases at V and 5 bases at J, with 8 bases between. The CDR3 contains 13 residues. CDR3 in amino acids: CASSVAGFETQYF. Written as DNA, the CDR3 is TGTGCCAGCAGCGTAGCGGGGTTCGAGACCCAGTACTTC.

The CDR3 sequence is CASSSQGASGTDTQYF. CDR3 nucleotides: TGTGCCAGCAGTTCACAGGGGGCGTCCGGCACAGATACGCAGTATTTT. The genes are TRBV7-3 and TRBJ2-3, with 9 bases that match TRBD1. Germline values: CDR1 SGHTA, CDR2 FQGTGA. CDR3 length: 16 amino acids. V lost 6 bases and J lost 1; bases outside the gene matches: 8.

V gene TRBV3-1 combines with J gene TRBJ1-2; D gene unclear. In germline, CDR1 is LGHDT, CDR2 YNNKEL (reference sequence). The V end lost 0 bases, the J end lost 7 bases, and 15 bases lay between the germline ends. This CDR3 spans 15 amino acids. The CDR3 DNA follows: TGTGCCAGCAGCCAAGACAACAGTCCCCGGGGTGGCTACACCTTC. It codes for CASSQDNSPRGGYTF. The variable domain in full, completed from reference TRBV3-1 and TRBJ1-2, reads DTAVSQTPKYLVTQMGNDKSIKCEQNLGHDTMYWYKQDSKKFLKIMFSYNNKELIINETVPNRFSPKSPDKAHLNLHINSLELGDSAVYFCASSQDNSPRGGYTFGSGTRLTVV.

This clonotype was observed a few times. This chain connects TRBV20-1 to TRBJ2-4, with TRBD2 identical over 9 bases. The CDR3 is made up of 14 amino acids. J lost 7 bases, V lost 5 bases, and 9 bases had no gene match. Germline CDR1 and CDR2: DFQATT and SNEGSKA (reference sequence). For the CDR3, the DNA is TGCAGTGCTTCTCGACGGACTAGCGCGAACATTCAGTACTTC. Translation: CSASRRTSANIQYF.

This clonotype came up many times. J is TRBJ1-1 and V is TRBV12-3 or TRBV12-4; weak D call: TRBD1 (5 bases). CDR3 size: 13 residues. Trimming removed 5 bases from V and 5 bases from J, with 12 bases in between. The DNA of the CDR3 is TGTGCCAGCAGTCAAGAGAGGGGAACTGAAGCTTTCTTT. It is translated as CASSQERGTEAFF.

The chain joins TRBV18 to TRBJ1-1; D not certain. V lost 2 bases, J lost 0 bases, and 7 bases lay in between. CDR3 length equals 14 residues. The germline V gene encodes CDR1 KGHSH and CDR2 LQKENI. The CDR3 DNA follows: TGTGCCAGCTCACCATTCAGGTTGAACACTGAAGCTTTCTTT. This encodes CASSPFRLNTEAFF.

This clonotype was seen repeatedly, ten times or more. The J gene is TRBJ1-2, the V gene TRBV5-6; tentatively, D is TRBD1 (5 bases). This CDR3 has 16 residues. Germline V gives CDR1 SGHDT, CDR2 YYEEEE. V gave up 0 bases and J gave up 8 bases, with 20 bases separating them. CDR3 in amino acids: CASSLEAQGARRGYTF. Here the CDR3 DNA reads TGTGCCAGCAGCTTGGAAGCGCAAGGGGCGCGCAGAGGCTACACCTTC.